Shown below are 21 T cell receptor beta chains from a single sample sequenced in a study of cytomegalovirus exposure and HLA in healthy donors. Primers included in the PCR were 60 Vbeta and 13 Jbeta primers. This table comes from immunoSEQ multiplex PCR, and its TCRdb copy is limited to in-frame clones, with some not included. The table has 100,000 to 150,000 clones, about three quarters seen once. The sequenced material came from PBMCs. Source of these receptors: a human donor in good health.

This clone appeared a single time. The chain has TRBV19 and TRBJ1-1; TRBD1 matches 7 bases. Unmatched junction bases numbered 6, after V lost 7 bases and J lost 1 base. Germline CDR1 and CDR2: LNHDA and SQIVND (reference sequence). The CDR3 is 14 amino acids. CDR3 amino acids: CASKLGTANTEAFF. CDR3 sequence (DNA): TGTGCCAGTAAACTAGGGACAGCGAACACTGAAGCTTTCTTT.

A few counts support this clone. The chain couples TRBV18 to TRBJ2-7; no clear D gene. V was shortened by 6 bases and J by 3 bases, with 15 bases between the two germline ends. This CDR3 contains 14 residues. From germline, CDR1 is KGHSH and CDR2 LQKENI. CDR3 DNA sequence: TGTGCCAGCTCCCCAGGTACGTCCGGCTACGAGCAGTACTTC. It yields the protein CASSPGTSGYEQYF.

The chain joins TRBV7-9 to TRBJ2-5; D unclear. The V and J ends lost 6 bases and 5 bases respectively, with 10 bases between them. The CDR3 loop spans 12 amino acids. Looked up from germline, CDR1 is SEHNR and CDR2 is FQNEAQ (reference sequence). The DNA for the CDR3 is TGTGCCAGCAGTTTCCCGGTGGAGACCCAGTACTTC. It codes for CASSFPVETQYF.

Only one count was recorded for this clone. The rearrangement links TRBV10-3 to TRBJ2-4; a weak D match, TRBD1 (6 bases). With 10 bases removed from V and 3 bases from J, the gap between germline ends came to 13 bases. Germline V gives CDR1 ENHRY, CDR2 SYGVKD. The CDR3 loop spans 13 amino acids. The CDR3 protein is CATGRDIKNIQYF. In nucleotides, the CDR3 is TGTGCCACCGGACGGGACATCAAAAACATTCAGTACTTC.

The chain carries TRBV18 and TRBJ2-5, with 11 bases lining up with TRBD2. The V segment lost 3 bases and the J segment 2 bases; nucleotides outside the gene matches: 5. In germline, CDR1 is KGHSH, CDR2 LQKENI. The CDR3 covers 16 residues. The CDR3, as DNA: TGTGCCAGCTCACCTCTAGCGGGGGGCCCTCAAGAGACCCAGTACTTC. The encoded protein is CASSPLAGGPQETQYF.

This chain connects TRBV7-3 to TRBJ1-6, with D unresolved. CDR1 SGHTA and CDR2 FQGTGA come from the germline V gene. The V gene lost 8 bases and the J gene lost 6 bases, with 11 bases spanning the gap. The CDR3 sequence is 13 residues long. The CDR3 spells CASSWQVNSPLHF. CDR3 bases: TGTGCCAGCTCCTGGCAGGTTAATTCACCCCTCCACTTT.

The rearrangement links TRBV7-2 to TRBJ1-4; D is ambiguous. With 1 base removed from V and 0 bases from J, the gap between germline ends came to 6 bases. The CDR3 has 15 amino acids. Germline CDR1 is SGHTA and CDR2 is FQGNSA. The CDR3 DNA reads as TGTGCCAGCAGCTTAGGTGGCTCAACTAATGAAAAACTGTTTTTT. Translating it yields CASSLGGSTNEKLFF.

The chain uses TRBV5-4 and TRBJ2-1; perhaps TRBD1 as D (5 bases). Germline CDR1 is SGHNT and CDR2 is YYREEE (reference sequence). V lost 0 bases and J 8 bases, leaving 15 bases between the germline ends. The CDR3 loop spans 15 amino acids. CDR3 DNA sequence: TGTGCCAGCAGCTTGGCTCCTAGGGGAAGCGATGAGCAGTTCTTC. This encodes CASSLAPRGSDEQFF. The entire variable domain, with the rest obtained from reference TRBV5-4 and TRBJ2-1, is as follows: ETGVTQSPTHLIKTRGQQVTLRCSSQSGHNTVSWYQQALGQGPQFIFQYYREEENGRGNFPPRFSGLQFPNYSSELNVNALELDDSALYLCASSLAPRGSDEQFFGPGTRLTVL.

The chain couples TRBV9 to TRBJ1-6; no firm D call. CDR1 is SGDLS and CDR2 is YYNGEE in the germline V gene. This CDR3 comprises 14 residues. V gave up 0 bases and J gave up 10 bases, with 11 bases separating them. The DNA of the CDR3 is TGTGCCAGCAGCGTAGCTAGTAGTGGGTCACCCCTCCACTTT. Its translation: CASSVASSGSPLHF.

The chain couples TRBV9 to TRBJ1-4; D remains unclear. The germline V gene has CDR1 SGDLS and CDR2 YYNGEE. V was clipped by 4 bases and J by 7 bases, with 11 bases between them. The CDR3 totals 13 residues. In DNA, the CDR3 is TGTGCCAGCAGCCCGATGGGGAGTGAAAAACTGTTTTTT. Residues: CASSPMGSEKLFF. Full variable domain (missing parts from reference TRBV9 and TRBJ1-4): DSGVTQTPKHLITATGQRVTLRCSPRSGDLSVYWYQQSLDQGLQFLIQYYNGEERAKGNILERFSAQQFPDLHSELNLSSLELGDSALYFCASSPMGSEKLFFGSGTQLSVL.

The chain combines TRBV4-1 with TRBJ2-3; D is perhaps TRBD2 (5 bases). V lost 1 base to trimming and J lost 6 bases, with 5 bases between them. The CDR3 is 12 amino acids. CDR1 and CDR2 (germline): MGHRA, YSYEKL. This CDR3 is CASSQGGDTQYF. The CDR3 nucleotides read TGCGCCAGCAGCCAAGGAGGGGATACGCAGTATTTT.

The chain is built from TRBV9 and TRBJ2-3; 9 bases fit TRBD2. This CDR3 has 15 amino acids. V lost 0 bases, J lost 2 bases, and 1 base stayed unmatched. Germline assignment: CDR1 SGDLS and CDR2 YYNGEE. CDR3 loop: CASSVGGGDTDTQYF. CDR3 nucleotides: TGTGCCAGCAGCGTAGGCGGGGGGGACACAGATACGCAGTATTTT.

The CDR3, as DNA: TGTGCCAGCAGCGCCGGGACATATCAGCCCCAGCATTTT. This encodes CASSAGTYQPQHF. V usage is TRBV6-5 and J usage is TRBJ1-5; possible D gene TRBD1, 6 bases. Germline values: CDR1 MNHEY, CDR2 SVGAGI. This CDR3 is built from 13 residues. V lost 6 bases and J lost 5, with 11 bases in between.

The CDR3 DNA follows: TGTGCCAGCAGCAGTAGCGGGGGGGCCGCGGATACGCAGTATTTT. Translation gives CASSSSGGAADTQYF. The rearrangement joins TRBV7-9 to TRBJ2-3; 11 bases are shared with TRBD2. The CDR3 has 15 residues. Germline CDR1 SEHNR, CDR2 FQNEAQ (reference sequence). V shed 5 bases and J 6 bases; nucleotides not matched to a gene: 7.

V is TRBV4-1 and J is TRBJ2-2; 12 bases are shared with TRBD1. The length of the CDR3 is 19 residues. The germline V gene encodes CDR1 MGHRA and CDR2 YSYEKL. V lost 4 bases and J lost 0; bases outside the gene matches: 9. The CDR3 here is CASSRGTGGVGANTGELFF. In DNA form, the CDR3 reads TGCGCCAGCAGCCGCGGGACAGGGGGCGTGGGGGCGAACACCGGGGAGCTGTTTTTT.

This rearrangement joins TRBV14 to TRBJ2-7; 9 nucleotides agree with TRBD2. Germline CDR1 SGHDN, CDR2 FVKESK. V shed 4 bases and J 1 base; nucleotides not matched to a gene: 8. The CDR3 spans 16 residues. The CDR3 reads CASSPSGTSLSYEQYF. The CDR3 nucleotides are TGTGCCAGCAGCCCCTCTGGGACTAGCCTGTCCTACGAGCAGTACTTC.

V and J are TRBV29-1 and TRBJ1-5; perhaps TRBD1 as D (6 bases). Germline V gives CDR1 SQVTM, CDR2 ANQGSEA. This CDR3 contains 15 residues. With 4 bases removed from V and 4 bases from J, the gap between germline ends came to 17 bases. The CDR3 is CSVGDTNDSNQPQHF. The CDR3 coding sequence is TGCAGCGTTGGGGACACCAATGACTCGAATCAGCCCCAGCATTTT. The variable domain in full, with the rest retrieved from reference TRBV29-1 and TRBJ1-5, is SAVISQKPSRDICQRGTSLTIQCQVDSQVTMMFWYRQQPGQSLTLIATANQGSEATYESGFVIDKFPISRPNLTFSTLTVSNMSPEDSSIYLCSVGDTNDSNQPQHFGDGTRLSIL.

The chain employs TRBV4-1 and TRBJ2-4; 7 bases line up with TRBD1. Germline CDR1 is MGHRA and CDR2 is YSYEKL. CDR3 length: 18 residues. With 4 bases clipped from V and 7 bases from J, the junction kept 19 bases outside the gene matches. The CDR3 DNA reads TGCGCCAGCAGCCTACGACATTCCAATACAGGGGATGGGAACATTCAGTACTTC. Protein product: CASSLRHSNTGDGNIQYF.

The chain employs TRBV5-1 and TRBJ1-3; TRBD1 might be the D (5 bases). V shed 0 bases and J shed 4 bases, with 8 bases lying between them. This CDR3 comprises 14 residues. CDR1 is SGHRS and CDR2 is YFSETQ in the germline V gene. CDR3 DNA: TGCGCCAGCAGCTTGGCAGGGTTCGGAAACACCATATATTTT. Protein: CASSLAGFGNTIYF.

The genes are TRBV6-5 and TRBJ1-4; TRBD1 matches at 7 bases. Losses at the gene ends were 4 bases for V and 4 bases for J; bases not matched to a gene: 6. CDR3 length equals 15 residues. Per the germline V gene, CDR1 is MNHEY and CDR2 is SVGAGI. Written as DNA, the CDR3 is TGTGCCAGCAGTTTGAGGGGGCCCCTTAATGAAAAACTGTTTTTT. It specifies CASSLRGPLNEKLFF.

This chain connects TRBV4-1 to TRBJ1-2; 7 positions agree with TRBD1. Germline V lookup: CDR1 MGHRA, CDR2 YSYEKL. This CDR3 is 15 amino acids long. J lost 4 bases, V lost 1 base, and 6 bases had no gene match. DNA for the CDR3: TGCGCCAGCAGCCAAGGGCACAGGGGCGCCTATGGCTACACCTTC. As protein: CASSQGHRGAYGYTF.